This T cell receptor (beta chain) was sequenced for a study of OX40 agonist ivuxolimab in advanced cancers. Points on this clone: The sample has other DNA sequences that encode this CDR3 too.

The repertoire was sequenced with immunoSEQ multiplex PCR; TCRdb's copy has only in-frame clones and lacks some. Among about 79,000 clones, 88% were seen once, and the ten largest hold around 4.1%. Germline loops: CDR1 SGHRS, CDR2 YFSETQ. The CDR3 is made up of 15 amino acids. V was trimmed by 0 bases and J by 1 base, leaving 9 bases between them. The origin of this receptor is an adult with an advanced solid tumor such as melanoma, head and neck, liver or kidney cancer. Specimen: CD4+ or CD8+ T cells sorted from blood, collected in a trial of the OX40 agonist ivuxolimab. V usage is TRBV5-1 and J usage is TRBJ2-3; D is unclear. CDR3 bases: TGCGCCAGCAGCTTGGAAGGCCGTCGCACAGATACGCAGTATTTT. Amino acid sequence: CASSLEGRRTDTQYF.